The sequence of this T cell receptor (beta chain) was determined in a study of neurological immune-mediated disorders. This clonotype was picked up a small number of times. Its target is unknown. General study results and limits: CDR3 amino acid sequences found in expanded clones were never shared across subjects, suggesting private repertoires in all groups.

Unsorted libraries were prepared from 2 million PBMCs held at -80 C. The cDNA was synthesized by 5'RACE incorporating 10-nucleotide random UMIs. One entry per CDR3 protein results from TCRdb running MiXCR on the 5' RACE reads. The table has 17,000 or so distinct CDR3 sequences, around a quarter seen once. V shed 0 bases and J shed 9 bases, with 14 bases lying between them. Per germline, CDR1 DFQATT and CDR2 SNEGSKA (reference sequence). The CDR3 covers 13 residues. The sequenced material came from PBMCs. The receptor was isolated from a man aged 45-65 years with HTLV-1-associated myelopathy (HAM/TSP). The chain joins TRBV20-1 to TRBJ1-2, with D hard to call. CDR3 amino acids: CSARDPRGGSYTF. CDR3 in DNA: TGCAGTGCTAGAGACCCGCGTGGAGGGAGCTACACCTTC.